This TCR beta chain was recovered during a study of radiotherapy plus CTLA-4 blockade in lung cancer. Study-wide context: Objective responses arose in 15% to 20% of patients, and over 25% experienced disease control. Findings and caveats of the study: Blood-borne expansion of tumor-derived TCR clones followed radiotherapy plus ipilimumab. Early clonal dynamics of blood T cells, together with interferon-beta, were reported as the best response predictor.

J gave up 8 bases and V 3 bases, and 11 bases lay outside the gene matches. This CDR3 is built from 15 residues. CDR1 and CDR2 from the germline V gene are KGHSH and LQKENI. The table came from immunoSEQ multiplex PCR; TCRdb's copy has only in-frame clones and leaves some out. This table holds 90,000 to 150,000 clones, roughly 74% found once. Participants had chemo-refractory metastatic non-small-cell lung cancer and were treated with focal radiation plus ipilimumab CTLA-4 blockade. Comment on this clone: The antigen is undetermined.

The chain carries TRBV18 and TRBJ1-2, with 8 bases identical to TRBD1. The origin of this receptor is a human donor with non-small cell lung cancer who had a partial response to radiotherapy plus ipilimumab. Here the sequenced sample was peripheral blood, taken from a patient treated with radiotherapy plus ipilimumab. In nucleotides, the CDR3 is TGTGCCAGCTCACCCCGGGACAGGACAGGGATGGGCTACACCTTC. It codes for CASSPRDRTGMGYTF. The full variable domain, its missing parts supplied by reference TRBV18 and TRBJ1-2, is NAGVMQNPRHLVRRRGQEARLRCSPMKGHSHVYWYRQLPEEGLKFMVYLQKENIIDESGMPKERFSAEFPKEGPSILRIQQVVRGDSAAYFCASSPRDRTGMGYTFGSGTRLTVV.